These T cell receptor beta chains were read from a single sample in a study of Graves' ophthalmopathy and Graves' hyperthyroidism. TCRdb analysed the multiplex PCR reads with MiXCR anew, one entry per CDR3 protein. Among over a million distinct CDR3 sequences, 35% to 40% were seen once, and the ten largest hold 11%. The sequenced material came from peripheral blood or thyroid tissue (not recorded which). All receptors derive from an adult man with Graves' hyperthyroidism. Both conserved end residues are part of each CDR3.

j_call	v_call	cdr3_aa
TRBJ1-1	TRBV5-1	CASSLGNQDTEAFF
TRBJ1-2	TRBV29-1	CSTLGIGLPGYTF
TRBJ2-5	TRBV7-9	CASSLLAGETQYF
TRBJ1-6	TRBV15	CATSRGGGTYNSPLHF
TRBJ2-2	TRBV12-3/TRBV12-4	CASKRETGELFF
TRBJ1-1	TRBV6-5	CASSVPGHQEAFF
TRBJ2-3	TRBV20-1	CSARDLLTPDTQYF
TRBJ2-2	TRBV6-5	CATLQQTGELFF
TRBJ1-2	TRBV29-1	CSVLALGLSNYGYTF
TRBJ2-7	TRBV10-2	CASSARGLAPTRQYF
TRBJ2-2	TRBV7-6	CASSPRGQRQDTGELFF
TRBJ1-2	TRBV10-2	CASKPDRVLGYTF
TRBJ2-5	TRBV20-1	CSAPRTADQYF
TRBJ1-5	TRBV7-2	CASSLEPGANQPQHF
TRBJ1-1	TRBV19	CASSSGLAAFF
TRBJ2-5	TRBV6-2/TRBV6-3	CASSYISSEFSGETQYF
TRBJ2-7	TRBV20-1	CSATHPLVSAYEQYF
TRBJ2-7	TRBV20-1	CSARDTGLGGPSYEQYF
TRBJ1-6	TRBV30	CAWSVDRVNSPLHF
TRBJ2-3	TRBV7-7	CASSSLAGVTDTQYF
TRBJ2-7	TRBV7-6	CASSKRTSGYSYEQYF
TRBJ1-2	TRBV10-1	CASSYSVDYGYTF